These T cell receptor beta chains were read from a single sample in a study of T cell responses to AZD1222 COVID-19 vaccine. Profiled with immunoSEQ multiplex PCR; TCRdb holds only in-frame clones, not every one. This table holds 150,000 to 200,000 clones, 90% to 95% found once. Sequencing was performed on peripheral blood, taken 28 days after the second AZD1222 dose. The origin of the receptors is an adult who received the AZD1222 COVID-19 vaccine. Each CDR3 is given with its conserved first and last residue. D genes are given only for firm matches. Not every row has a clone size; where given, it reads once, few, many or a size class.

size | J | V | D | CDR3 | DNA
. | TRBJ2-1 | TRBV9 | . | CASSVKGGTYNEQFF | TGTGCCAGCAGCGTAAAGGGGGGGACCTACAATGAGCAGTTCTTC
. | TRBJ1-1 | TRBV3-1/TRBV3-2 | TRBD1 | CASSQGDRSTEAFF | TGTGCCAGCAGCCAAGGGGACAGGAGCACTGAAGCTTTCTTT
once | TRBJ1-6 | TRBV19 | . | CASSTKGGKINSPLHF | TGTGCCAGTAGTACTAAGGGAGGGAAGATCAATTCACCCCTCCACTTT
. | TRBJ1-3 | TRBV19 | . | CASSIVGAAGNTIYF | TGTGCCAGTAGTATAGTGGGAGCAGCTGGAAACACCATATATTTT
. | TRBJ1-1 | TRBV27 | TRBD1 | CASRKTGANTEAFF | TGTGCCAGCCGTAAGACAGGGGCGAACACTGAAGCTTTCTTT
once | TRBJ1-6 | TRBV27 | . | CASSGGSGYNSPLHF | TGTGCCAGCTCCGGGGGTTCCGGTTATAATTCACCCCTCCACTTT
. | TRBJ2-1 | TRBV10-2 | . | CASSELAPNEQFF | TGCGCCAGCAGTGAGCTAGCGCCCAATGAGCAGTTCTTC
. | TRBJ2-2 | TRBV7-2 | . | CASSFYQLGWNTGELFF | TGTGCCAGCAGCTTTTATCAGCTGGGATGGAACACCGGGGAGCTGTTTTTT
. | TRBJ2-5 | TRBV14 | . | CASSPISRDNQETQYF | TGTGCCAGCAGCCCAATCTCCCGGGACAACCAAGAGACCCAGTACTTC
once | TRBJ1-1 | TRBV9 | TRBD1 | CASSVGLPGQGMNTEAFF | TGTGCCAGCAGCGTAGGGCTGCCGGGACAGGGGATGAACACTGAAGCTTTCTTT
. | TRBJ2-7 | TRBV19 | . | CASSARVFYEQYF | TGTGCCAGTAGTGCCAGGGTTTTCTACGAGCAGTACTTC
once | TRBJ2-3 | TRBV23-1 | . | CASSQSLTRGTDTQYF | TGCGCCAGCAGTCAATCCCTGACCCGAGGCACAGATACGCAGTATTTT
. | TRBJ2-3 | TRBV3-1/TRBV3-2 | . | CASSQGLITDTQYF | TGTGCCAGCAGCCAAGGACTAATCACAGATACGCAGTATTTT
. | TRBJ2-2 | TRBV9 | . | CASSAAKSRNTGELFF | TGTGCCAGCAGCGCCGCCAAGTCGAGGAACACCGGGGAGCTGTTTTTT
. | TRBJ1-1 | TRBV10-3 | TRBD1 | CATRQGNTEAFF | TGTGCCACCAGACAGGGTAACACTGAAGCTTTCTTT
. | TRBJ2-1 | TRBV27 | . | CASSSISGVGPYNEQFF | TGTGCCAGCAGTTCAATTTCGGGGGTAGGGCCCTACAATGAGCAGTTCTTC
. | TRBJ1-2 | TRBV7-2 | . | CASRSPGSDGYTF | TGTGCCAGCAGATCTCCGGGGTCGGATGGCTACACCTTC
once | TRBJ2-7 | TRBV5-5 | . | CASSLSGRAAYEQYF | TGTGCCAGCAGCTTGTCCGGCAGGGCCGCCTACGAGCAGTACTTC
. | TRBJ1-1 | TRBV7-3 | . | CASSPPGAHTEAFF | TGTGCCAGCAGCCCCCCCGGGGCTCACACTGAAGCTTTCTTT
. | TRBJ1-6 | TRBV7-9 | . | CASSLRAREGSPLHF | TGTGCCAGCAGCTTAAGGGCCAGGGAAGGTTCACCCCTCCACTTT
. | TRBJ1-5 | TRBV19 | TRBD1 | CASSPGTGVQPQHF | TGTGCCAGTAGTCCCGGGACAGGGGTTCAGCCCCAGCATTTT
. | TRBJ1-1 | TRBV6-1 | . | CASSERGTEAFF | TGTGCCAGCAGTGAAAGAGGCACTGAAGCTTTCTTT
. | TRBJ1-4 | TRBV9 | . | CASSVGPVLRTNEKLFF | TGTGCCAGCAGCGTAGGTCCGGTTTTAAGGACTAATGAAAAACTGTTTTTT
. | TRBJ1-5 | TRBV4-2 | . | CASSQERREDQPQHF | TGTGCCAGCAGCCAAGAAAGGAGGGAAGATCAGCCCCAGCATTTT
. | TRBJ2-2 | TRBV27 | TRBD1 | CASSLILGQGTGELFF | TGTGCCAGCAGTTTAATCCTGGGACAGGGTACCGGGGAGCTGTTTTTT
once | TRBJ1-2 | TRBV4-2 | TRBD1 | CASSRKKGTDVYGYTF | TGTGCCAGCAGCCGGAAGAAGGGGACAGACGTCTATGGCTACACCTTC
. | TRBJ2-5 | TRBV5-1 | TRBD2 | CASSLALAGKQETQYF | TGCGCCAGCAGCTTGGCTCTAGCGGGGAAACAAGAGACCCAGTACTTC
. | TRBJ2-2 | TRBV5-1 | TRBD2 | CASSSPFSGRAGTGELFF | TGCGCCAGCAGCTCCCCGTTTAGCGGGAGGGCCGGAACCGGGGAGCTGTTTTTT
once | TRBJ2-3 | TRBV4-3 | . | CASSPREGDTQYF | TGCGCCAGCAGCCCCAGGGAGGGGGACACGCAGTATTTT
. | TRBJ2-7 | TRBV27 | TRBD2 | CASSFAGDAYEQYF | TGTGCCAGCAGTTTCGCGGGGGATGCCTACGAGCAGTACTTC
once | TRBJ2-3 | TRBV7-8 | . | CASSRASADTQYF | TGTGCCAGCAGCCGAGCGAGCGCGGATACGCAGTATTTT
. | TRBJ1-1 | TRBV5-5 | TRBD1 | CASSQATGAHTEAFF | TGTGCCAGCAGCCAAGCCACAGGGGCCCACACTGAAGCTTTCTTT
. | TRBJ2-3 | TRBV18 | . | CASSATDTQYF | TGTGCCAGCTCAGCGACAGATACGCAGTATTTT
. | TRBJ1-2 | TRBV19 | . | CASSTTGLYGYTF | TGTGCCAGTAGTACCACAGGCCTCTATGGCTACACCTTC
. | TRBJ2-5 | TRBV6-6 | . | CASRKRNLVSETQYF | TGTGCCAGCCGAAAGCGAAATCTAGTTTCCGAGACCCAGTACTTC
. | TRBJ1-2 | TRBV7-8 | . | CASSQGGGITYGYTF | TGTGCCAGCAGCCAAGGCGGGGGGATCACGTATGGCTACACCTTC
. | TRBJ1-4 | TRBV4-2 | . | CASSQVSGGADEKLFF | TGTGCCAGCAGCCAAGTATCTGGCGGTGCGGATGAAAAACTGTTTTTT
. | TRBJ2-7 | TRBV6-2/TRBV6-3 | . | CASSGRRDKISYEQYF | TGTGCCAGCAGTGGACGCCGGGACAAAATCTCCTACGAGCAGTACTTC
. | TRBJ1-5 | TRBV2 | TRBD1 | CASTSDRAGNQPQHF | TGTGCCAGCACCTCGGACAGGGCTGGGAATCAGCCCCAGCATTTT
. | TRBJ2-1 | TRBV7-3 | . | CASSLTGLGFSNEQFF | TGTGCCAGCAGCTTAACCGGGTTAGGGTTCAGCAATGAGCAGTTCTTC
. | TRBJ2-4 | TRBV5-1 | . | CASSVVAGLDKNIQYF | TGCGCCAGCAGCGTAGTCGCGGGCTTGGACAAAAACATTCAGTACTTC
. | TRBJ1-5 | TRBV28 | . | CASNPPISNQPQHF | TGTGCCAGCAACCCGCCGATTAGCAATCAGCCCCAGCATTTT
. | TRBJ2-5 | TRBV24-1 | TRBD1 | CATSDRDRYQETQYF | TGTGCCACCAGTGATCGGGACAGGTACCAAGAGACCCAGTACTTC
. | TRBJ2-3 | TRBV14 | . | CASSQGREVGTDTQYF | TGTGCCAGCAGCCAAGGGCGGGAAGTGGGCACAGATACGCAGTATTTT
. | TRBJ2-5 | TRBV14 | TRBD2 | CASSQGGTSLVETQYF | TGTGCCAGCAGCCAAGGGGGGACTAGTTTGGTGGAGACCCAGTACTTC
. | TRBJ2-3 | TRBV6-4 | TRBD2 | CASSDSTSGGGSDTQYF | TGTGCCAGCAGTGACTCGACTAGCGGGGGTGGCTCAGATACGCAGTATTTT
. | TRBJ2-2 | TRBV19 | TRBD2 | CASSGRLAVNTGELFF | TGTGCCAGTAGTGGGAGACTAGCGGTGAACACCGGGGAGCTGTTTTTT
once | TRBJ1-1 | TRBV12-3/TRBV12-4 | . | CASTVLGNEAFF | TGTGCCAGCACGGTATTGGGAAATGAAGCTTTCTTT
. | TRBJ1-5 | TRBV7-8 | . | CASSLARQIFNQPQHF | TGTGCCAGCAGCTTAGCCAGACAGATATTCAATCAGCCCCAGCATTTT
. | TRBJ2-1 | TRBV2 | . | CASSDQFF | TGTGCCAGCAGTGACCAGTTCTTC
. | TRBJ2-7 | TRBV7-3 | TRBD2 | CASSFSPRGGEQYF | TGTGCCAGCAGCTTTTCGCCCCGGGGAGGGGAGCAGTACTTC
. | TRBJ1-5 | TRBV28 | . | CASSFLGVGRGSNQPQHF | TGTGCCAGCAGTTTCCTCGGCGTAGGCCGGGGCAGCAATCAGCCCCAGCATTTT
. | TRBJ1-5 | TRBV28 | TRBD1 | CASSLLGQGINQPQHF | TGTGCCAGCAGTTTACTCGGACAGGGTATCAATCAGCCCCAGCATTTT
. | TRBJ2-7 | TRBV15 | . | CATSLSRGPYEQYF | TGTGCCACCAGTCTCTCCCGGGGTCCCTACGAGCAGTACTTC